This is a list of T cell receptor beta chains from one sample in a study of shared clonotypes between healthy human individuals. Some clones are missing from TCRdb's copy, which holds only in-frame ones; the method was immunoSEQ multiplex PCR. The sample contains approximately 500,000 clones, roughly 80% of which appear only once. Sequencing was done on a sample of PBMCs. These receptors originate from a woman between 40 and 50 years old in good health. Some clones in this sample may be carry-over from other donors' samples. Each CDR3 is given with its conserved first and last residue. Fields, in order: J gene, clone size, D gene, CDR3 length, V gene, CDR3 DNA, CDR3 protein. D genes are given only for firm matches. Only some rows state a clone size, as once, few, many or a class for expanded clones.

j_gene: TRBJ1-2; abundance: -; d_gene: TRBD1; len: 15; v_gene: TRBV5-1; CDR3nt: TGCGCCAGCAGTCAAGTGACAGGGAACCTCTATGGCTACACCTTC; CDR3aa: CASSQVTGNLYGYTF
j_gene: TRBJ2-7; abundance: -; d_gene: TRBD1; len: 15; v_gene: TRBV5-1; CDR3nt: TGCGCCAGCAGCTTAGTTGGACAGGGGTTGGGAGAGCAGTACTTC; CDR3aa: CASSLVGQGLGEQYF
j_gene: TRBJ2-2; abundance: -; d_gene: -; len: 12; v_gene: TRBV9; CDR3nt: TGTGCCACCACAGGGAACACCGGGGAGCTGTTTTTT; CDR3aa: CATTGNTGELFF
j_gene: TRBJ2-1; abundance: -; d_gene: TRBD2; len: 17; v_gene: TRBV28; CDR3nt: TGTGCCAGCAGTTCATATGGACTAGCGGGGCATTACAATGAGCAGTTCTTC; CDR3aa: CASSSYGLAGHYNEQFF
j_gene: TRBJ2-5; abundance: -; d_gene: TRBD2; len: 17; v_gene: TRBV7-2; CDR3nt: TGTGCCAGCAGCCCCAGATTTCTGCGGGAGGTTCAAGAGACCCAGTACTTC; CDR3aa: CASSPRFLREVQETQYF
j_gene: TRBJ2-3; abundance: -; d_gene: -; len: 15; v_gene: TRBV9; CDR3nt: TGTGCCAGCAGCGTAATAGCGCCTAGCACAGATACGCAGTATTTT; CDR3aa: CASSVIAPSTDTQYF
j_gene: TRBJ2-5; abundance: -; d_gene: -; len: 16; v_gene: TRBV29-1; CDR3nt: TGCAGCGCCCCCCACGCGGAGGGGCGGGGTGAAGAGACCCAGTACTTC; CDR3aa: CSAPHAEGRGEETQYF
j_gene: TRBJ2-3; abundance: -; d_gene: -; len: 11; v_gene: TRBV19; CDR3nt: TGTGCCAGCAGAAGCACAGATACGCAGTATTTT; CDR3aa: CASRSTDTQYF
j_gene: TRBJ2-5; abundance: -; d_gene: TRBD2; len: 17; v_gene: TRBV11-3; CDR3nt: TGTGCCAGCAGCTCAGGGCTAGCGGGACGGTACCAAGAGACCCAGTACTTC; CDR3aa: CASSSGLAGRYQETQYF
j_gene: TRBJ1-2; abundance: -; d_gene: -; len: 13; v_gene: TRBV28; CDR3nt: TGTGCCAGCACCCCTGGCAGGGCCTATGGCTACACCTTC; CDR3aa: CASTPGRAYGYTF
j_gene: TRBJ2-7; abundance: -; d_gene: TRBD1; len: 13; v_gene: TRBV6-1; CDR3nt: TGTGCCAGCAGCAAGACAGGGGAGTACGAGCAGTACTTC; CDR3aa: CASSKTGEYEQYF
j_gene: TRBJ1-2; abundance: -; d_gene: TRBD1; len: 15; v_gene: TRBV5-5; CDR3nt: TGTGCCAGCAGCTTGTATGCCAGGGGGCTCTATGGCTACACCTTC; CDR3aa: CASSLYARGLYGYTF
j_gene: TRBJ2-7; abundance: -; d_gene: -; len: 13; v_gene: TRBV29-1; CDR3nt: TGCAGCGTGGCCCCTCTGGGGGTGAACGAGCAGTACTTC; CDR3aa: CSVAPLGVNEQYF
j_gene: TRBJ2-5; abundance: once; d_gene: -; len: 16; v_gene: TRBV7-3; CDR3nt: TGTGCCAGCAGCCTCGTTGGGTCCGGAAACCAAGAGACCCAGTACTTC; CDR3aa: CASSLVGSGNQETQYF
j_gene: TRBJ2-7; abundance: -; d_gene: TRBD1; len: 14; v_gene: TRBV9; CDR3nt: TGTGCCAGCAGCGTTACGGGACAGACCTACGAGCAGTACTTC; CDR3aa: CASSVTGQTYEQYF
j_gene: TRBJ2-7; abundance: -; d_gene: TRBD1; len: 14; v_gene: TRBV11-2; CDR3nt: TGTGCCAGCAGCTTAGGACAGGGGATCTACGAGCAGTACTTC; CDR3aa: CASSLGQGIYEQYF
j_gene: TRBJ2-6; abundance: -; d_gene: TRBD1; len: 18; v_gene: TRBV27; CDR3nt: TGTGCCAGCAGTTCCTACGGGACAGCATTCTCTGGGGCCAACGTCCTGACTTTC; CDR3aa: CASSSYGTAFSGANVLTF
j_gene: TRBJ2-5; abundance: -; d_gene: -; len: 15; v_gene: TRBV5-1; CDR3nt: TGCGCCAGCAGCCCCTACAGTGGGAGCTCCTACGAGCAGCACTTC; CDR3aa: CASSPYSGSSYEQHF
j_gene: TRBJ1-1; abundance: -; d_gene: -; len: 16; v_gene: TRBV9; CDR3nt: TGTGCCAGCAGCGTAGCTAACCGGACGATGAACACTGAAGCTTTCTTT; CDR3aa: CASSVANRTMNTEAFF
j_gene: TRBJ1-5; abundance: -; d_gene: -; len: 14; v_gene: TRBV2; CDR3nt: TGTGCCAGCAGTGAGGGACCCGGCAATCAGCCCCAGCATTTT; CDR3aa: CASSEGPGNQPQHF
j_gene: TRBJ2-7; abundance: -; d_gene: TRBD1; len: 15; v_gene: TRBV10-3; CDR3nt: TGTGCCATCAGTGAGTCCGGGACAGGGGGCTTCGAGCAGTACTTC; CDR3aa: CAISESGTGGFEQYF
j_gene: TRBJ1-4; abundance: -; d_gene: -; len: 14; v_gene: TRBV5-1; CDR3nt: TGCGCCAGCAGCTTGGTGAACAAAGGCGAAAAACTGTTTTTT; CDR3aa: CASSLVNKGEKLFF
j_gene: TRBJ2-5; abundance: -; d_gene: TRBD2; len: 17; v_gene: TRBV7-8; CDR3nt: TGTGCCAGCAGCTTAAGGGTGACTAGCGGGGTCGAAGAGACCCAGTACTTC; CDR3aa: CASSLRVTSGVEETQYF
j_gene: TRBJ2-1; abundance: many; d_gene: TRBD2; len: 16; v_gene: TRBV4-2; CDR3nt: TGTGCCAGCAGCCAAGAAGTAGCGGGATCCTACAATGAGCAGTTCTTC; CDR3aa: CASSQEVAGSYNEQFF
j_gene: TRBJ1-5; abundance: -; d_gene: -; len: 16; v_gene: TRBV21-1; CDR3nt: TGTGCCAGCAACCCGGGGGCCAGAGTTAGCAATCAGCCCCAGCATTTT; CDR3aa: CASNPGARVSNQPQHF
j_gene: TRBJ2-7; abundance: -; d_gene: TRBD2; len: 15; v_gene: TRBV11-2; CDR3nt: TGTGCCAGCAGCTTAAGGGGGACTAGCGGGAGTGAGCAGTACTTC; CDR3aa: CASSLRGTSGSEQYF
j_gene: TRBJ2-7; abundance: -; d_gene: TRBD2; len: 15; v_gene: TRBV15; CDR3nt: TGTGCCACCAGCAGAGAGACTAGCGGCCCCTACGAGCAGTACTTC; CDR3aa: CATSRETSGPYEQYF
j_gene: TRBJ2-5; abundance: -; d_gene: TRBD1; len: 17; v_gene: TRBV5-6; CDR3nt: TGTGCCAGCAGCTTGGCCTTGGGACAGGGGGGGGAGGAGACCCAGTACTTC; CDR3aa: CASSLALGQGGEETQYF
j_gene: TRBJ2-1; abundance: few; d_gene: TRBD1; len: 15; v_gene: TRBV5-1; CDR3nt: TGCGCCAGCAGCTTGCTTGGGGACAGGGGCAATGAGCAGTTCTTC; CDR3aa: CASSLLGDRGNEQFF
j_gene: TRBJ1-3; abundance: -; d_gene: TRBD1; len: 14; v_gene: TRBV19; CDR3nt: TGTGCCAGTACGGGACAGTCCTCTGGAAACACCATATATTTT; CDR3aa: CASTGQSSGNTIYF
j_gene: TRBJ2-1; abundance: -; d_gene: -; len: 14; v_gene: TRBV7-9; CDR3nt: TGTGCCAGCAGCTTAGGAGGATACTACAATGAGCAGTTCTTC; CDR3aa: CASSLGGYYNEQFF
j_gene: TRBJ2-3; abundance: -; d_gene: TRBD2; len: 16; v_gene: TRBV5-1; CDR3nt: TGCGCCAGCAGCTTTAAGCTAGCGGGAGGCGCAGATACGCAGTATTTT; CDR3aa: CASSFKLAGGADTQYF
j_gene: TRBJ2-1; abundance: -; d_gene: TRBD2; len: 14; v_gene: TRBV4-3; CDR3nt: TGCGCCAGCAGCCAAGTGGGAGGGATTCATGAGCAGTTCTTC; CDR3aa: CASSQVGGIHEQFF
j_gene: TRBJ1-2; abundance: -; d_gene: TRBD1; len: 18; v_gene: TRBV15; CDR3nt: TGTGCCACCAGCAGAGATAGGCTGGGGACAGGGACAAACTATGGCTACACCTTC; CDR3aa: CATSRDRLGTGTNYGYTF
j_gene: TRBJ1-1; abundance: -; d_gene: -; len: 13; v_gene: TRBV7-2; CDR3nt: TGTGCCAGCAGCTTAGCCCGTGACTTTGGGGCTTTCTTT; CDR3aa: CASSLARDFGAFF
j_gene: TRBJ2-7; abundance: few; d_gene: -; len: 15; v_gene: TRBV5-4; CDR3nt: TGTGCCAGCAGCGGGGAAGGGGTGTTGGCCTACGAGCAGTACTTC; CDR3aa: CASSGEGVLAYEQYF
j_gene: TRBJ2-2; abundance: -; d_gene: TRBD1; len: 17; v_gene: TRBV9; CDR3nt: TGTGCCAGCAGCCCCGAGAGGGGGCAGGGGTTCACCGGGGAGCTGTTTTTT; CDR3aa: CASSPERGQGFTGELFF
j_gene: TRBJ1-2; abundance: -; d_gene: -; len: 14; v_gene: TRBV2; CDR3nt: TGTGCCAGCAGTGGTTCGGTAACTGGCTATGGCTACACCTTC; CDR3aa: CASSGSVTGYGYTF
j_gene: TRBJ2-2; abundance: -; d_gene: TRBD2; len: 17; v_gene: TRBV18; CDR3nt: TGTGCCAGCTCACCAACCATAGCGGGAGGGAACACCGGGGAGCTGTTTTTT; CDR3aa: CASSPTIAGGNTGELFF
j_gene: TRBJ2-4; abundance: -; d_gene: -; len: 15; v_gene: TRBV10-2; CDR3nt: TGCGCCAGCAGTGAGTCTCGACTAGTTCTAAACATTCAGTACTTC; CDR3aa: CASSESRLVLNIQYF
j_gene: TRBJ2-2; abundance: -; d_gene: -; len: 12; v_gene: TRBV4-2; CDR3nt: TGTGCCAGCAGCTCTAACACCGGGGAGCTGTTTTTT; CDR3aa: CASSSNTGELFF
j_gene: TRBJ2-7; abundance: -; d_gene: TRBD2; len: 15; v_gene: TRBV30; CDR3nt: TGTGCCTGGAGTGGGTTGCGGGAGACGGGGAGGGAGCAGTACTTC; CDR3aa: CAWSGLRETGREQYF
j_gene: TRBJ1-2; abundance: -; d_gene: -; len: 15; v_gene: TRBV28; CDR3nt: TGTGCCATCGACCGCCCTGGGGGGGGAAACTATGGCTACACCTTC; CDR3aa: CAIDRPGGGNYGYTF
j_gene: TRBJ2-7; abundance: -; d_gene: -; len: 15; v_gene: TRBV5-6; CDR3nt: TGTGCCAGCAGCGCCCAGGGGTTCCCGCCCTACGAGCAGTACTTC; CDR3aa: CASSAQGFPPYEQYF
j_gene: TRBJ2-5; abundance: -; d_gene: TRBD2; len: 17; v_gene: TRBV5-1; CDR3nt: TGCGCCAGCAGCTTGGACGGGGCGGGAGTAGGTGTAGAGACCCAGTACTTC; CDR3aa: CASSLDGAGVGVETQYF
j_gene: TRBJ1-2; abundance: -; d_gene: -; len: 13; v_gene: TRBV18; CDR3nt: TGTGCCAGCTCAGATCGGACACAGTATGGCTACACCTTC; CDR3aa: CASSDRTQYGYTF
j_gene: TRBJ2-7; abundance: -; d_gene: -; len: 14; v_gene: TRBV7-9; CDR3nt: TGTGCCAGCAGCTTAGATGGTTACTCCTACGAGCAGTACTTC; CDR3aa: CASSLDGYSYEQYF
j_gene: TRBJ2-1; abundance: -; d_gene: TRBD2; len: 14; v_gene: TRBV11-2; CDR3nt: TGTGCCAGCAGGGTAGCGGGAGCTAATAATGAGCAGTTCTTC; CDR3aa: CASRVAGANNEQFF
j_gene: TRBJ1-2; abundance: once; d_gene: -; len: 15; v_gene: TRBV28; CDR3nt: TGTGCCAGCACCCTGGGGCAGGGTAGGTGGTATGGCTACACCTTC; CDR3aa: CASTLGQGRWYGYTF
j_gene: TRBJ2-1; abundance: -; d_gene: TRBD2; len: 16; v_gene: TRBV27; CDR3nt: TGTGCCAGCAGATTTAGCGGGGCGACCCCGGGGGGTGAGCAGTTCTTC; CDR3aa: CASRFSGATPGGEQFF
j_gene: TRBJ1-4; abundance: -; d_gene: -; len: 15; v_gene: TRBV28; CDR3nt: TGTGCCAGCAGTTCAGTAAGGGGGGGCGGTGAAAAACTGTTTTTT; CDR3aa: CASSSVRGGGEKLFF
j_gene: TRBJ2-3; abundance: -; d_gene: TRBD1; len: 15; v_gene: TRBV5-1; CDR3nt: TGCGCCAGCAGCTATGGCAGGGGGTCACAAGATACGCAGTATTTT; CDR3aa: CASSYGRGSQDTQYF
j_gene: TRBJ1-2; abundance: few; d_gene: -; len: 11; v_gene: TRBV28; CDR3nt: TGTGCCAGCAGACAGGACTATGGCTACACCTTC; CDR3aa: CASRQDYGYTF
j_gene: TRBJ2-6; abundance: many; d_gene: -; len: 17; v_gene: TRBV7-9; CDR3nt: TGTGCCAGCAGCGTCCGTCAGGCATGGGCTGGGGCCAACGTCCTGACTTTC; CDR3aa: CASSVRQAWAGANVLTF